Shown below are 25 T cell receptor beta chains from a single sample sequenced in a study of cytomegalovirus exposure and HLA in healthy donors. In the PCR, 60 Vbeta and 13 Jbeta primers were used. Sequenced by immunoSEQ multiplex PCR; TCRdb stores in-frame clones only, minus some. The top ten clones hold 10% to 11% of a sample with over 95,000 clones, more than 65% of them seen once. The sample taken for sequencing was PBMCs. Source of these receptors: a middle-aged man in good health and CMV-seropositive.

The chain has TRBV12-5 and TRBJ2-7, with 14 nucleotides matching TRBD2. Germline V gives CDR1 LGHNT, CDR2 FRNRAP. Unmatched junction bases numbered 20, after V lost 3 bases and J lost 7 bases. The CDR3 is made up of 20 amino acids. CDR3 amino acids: CASGFSTGTSGGRGPGEQYF. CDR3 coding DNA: TGTGCTAGTGGTTTCTCTACCGGGACTAGCGGGGGCCGGGGCCCGGGTGAGCAGTACTTC. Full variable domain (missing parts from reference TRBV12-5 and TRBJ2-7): DARVTQTPRHKVTEMGQEVTMRCQPILGHNTVFWYRQTMMQGLELLAYFRNRAPLDDSGMPKDRFSAEMPDATLATLKIQPSEPRDSAVYFCASGFSTGTSGGRGPGEQYFGPGTRLTVT.

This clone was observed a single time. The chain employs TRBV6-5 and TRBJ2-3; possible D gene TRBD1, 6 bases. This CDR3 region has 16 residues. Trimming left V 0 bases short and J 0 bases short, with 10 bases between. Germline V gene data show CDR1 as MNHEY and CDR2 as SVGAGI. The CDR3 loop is CASSYSQGSSTDTQYF. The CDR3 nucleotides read TGTGCCAGCAGTTACTCACAGGGATCTAGCACAGATACGCAGTATTTT.

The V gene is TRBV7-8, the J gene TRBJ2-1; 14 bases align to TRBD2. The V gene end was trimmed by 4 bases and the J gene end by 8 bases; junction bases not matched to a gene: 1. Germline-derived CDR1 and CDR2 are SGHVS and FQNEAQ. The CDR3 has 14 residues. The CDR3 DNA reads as TGTGCCAGCAGCTCGGGACTAGCGGGGGATGAGCAGTTCTTC. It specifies CASSSGLAGDEQFF. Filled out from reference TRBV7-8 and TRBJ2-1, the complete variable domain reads GAGVSQSPRYKVAKRGQDVALRCDPISGHVSLFWYQQALGQGPEFLTYFQNEAQLDKSGLPSDRFFAERPEGSVSTLKIQRTQQEDSAVYLCASSSGLAGDEQFFGPGTRLTVL.

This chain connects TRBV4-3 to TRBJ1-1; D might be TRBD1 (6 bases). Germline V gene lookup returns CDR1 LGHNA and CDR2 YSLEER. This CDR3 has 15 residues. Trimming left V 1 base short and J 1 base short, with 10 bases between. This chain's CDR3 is CASSQVNRENTEAFF. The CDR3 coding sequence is TGCGCCAGCAGCCAAGTTAACAGGGAGAACACTGAAGCTTTCTTT.

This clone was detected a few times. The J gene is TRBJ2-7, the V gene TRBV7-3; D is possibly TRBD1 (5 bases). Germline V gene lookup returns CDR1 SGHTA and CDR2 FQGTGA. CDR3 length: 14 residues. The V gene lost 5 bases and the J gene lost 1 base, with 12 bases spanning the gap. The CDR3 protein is CASSQSSGSYEQYF. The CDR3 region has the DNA TGTGCCAGCAGCCAGAGTTCAGGGTCCTACGAGCAGTACTTC.

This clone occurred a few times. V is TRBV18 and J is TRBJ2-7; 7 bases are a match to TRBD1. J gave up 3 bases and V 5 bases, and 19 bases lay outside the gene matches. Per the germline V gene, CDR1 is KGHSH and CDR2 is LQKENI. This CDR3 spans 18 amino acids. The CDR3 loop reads CASSMKAHDRVSFYEQYF. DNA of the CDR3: TGTGCCAGCTCAATGAAAGCCCATGACAGGGTTTCGTTCTACGAGCAGTACTTC.

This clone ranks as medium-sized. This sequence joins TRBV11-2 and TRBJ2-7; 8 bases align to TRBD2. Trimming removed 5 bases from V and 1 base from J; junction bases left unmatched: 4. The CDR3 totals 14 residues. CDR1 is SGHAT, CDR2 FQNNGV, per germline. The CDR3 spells CASSRGGGSYEQYF. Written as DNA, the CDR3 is TGTGCCAGCAGCCGGGGCGGGGGGTCCTACGAGCAGTACTTC.

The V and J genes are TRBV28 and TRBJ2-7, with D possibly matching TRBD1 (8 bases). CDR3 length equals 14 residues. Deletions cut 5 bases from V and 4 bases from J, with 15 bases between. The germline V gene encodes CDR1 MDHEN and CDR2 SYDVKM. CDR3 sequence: CASSGQGGEYEQYF. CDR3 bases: TGTGCCAGCAGTGGACAGGGAGGGGAGTACGAGCAGTACTTC.

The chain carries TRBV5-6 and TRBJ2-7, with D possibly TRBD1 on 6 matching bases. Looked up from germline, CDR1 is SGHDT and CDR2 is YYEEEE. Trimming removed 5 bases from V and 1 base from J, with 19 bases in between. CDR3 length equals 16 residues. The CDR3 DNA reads TGTGCCAGCAGATCATGGGGGACACGCGCTTCCTACGAGCAGTACTTC. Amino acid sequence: CASRSWGTRASYEQYF. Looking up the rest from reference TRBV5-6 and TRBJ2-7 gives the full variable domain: DAGVTQSPTHLIKTRGQQVTLRCSPKSGHDTVSWYQQALGQGPQFIFQYYEEEERQRGNFPDRFSGHQFPNYSSELNVNALLLGDSALYLCASRSWGTRASYEQYFGPGTRLTVT.

CDR3 coding DNA: TGTGCCAGCAGCTCGCCGGGACTAAAGACTAATGAGCAGTTCTTC. Translating gives CASSSPGLKTNEQFF. This chain uses TRBV7-9 with TRBJ2-1, with 7 bases lining up with TRBD2. CDR3 length equals 15 residues. Per the germline V gene, CDR1 is SEHNR and CDR2 is FQNEAQ (reference sequence). V was clipped by 4 bases and J by 7 bases; unmatched bases: 10.

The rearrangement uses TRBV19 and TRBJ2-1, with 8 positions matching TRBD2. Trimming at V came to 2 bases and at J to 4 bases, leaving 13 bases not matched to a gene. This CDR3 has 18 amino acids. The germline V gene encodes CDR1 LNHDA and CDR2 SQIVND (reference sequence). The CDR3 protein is CASSISFYGTRGYNEQFF. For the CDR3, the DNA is TGTGCCAGTAGTATATCGTTTTACGGGACTAGGGGATACAATGAGCAGTTCTTC.

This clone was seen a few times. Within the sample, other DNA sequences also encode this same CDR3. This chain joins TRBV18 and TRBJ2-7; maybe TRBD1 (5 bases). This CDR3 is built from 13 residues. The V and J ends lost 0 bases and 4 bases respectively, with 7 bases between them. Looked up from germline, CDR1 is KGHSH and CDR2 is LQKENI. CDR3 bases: TGTGCCAGCTCACCACCCCCAGGGTACGAGCAGTACTTC. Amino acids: CASSPPPGYEQYF.

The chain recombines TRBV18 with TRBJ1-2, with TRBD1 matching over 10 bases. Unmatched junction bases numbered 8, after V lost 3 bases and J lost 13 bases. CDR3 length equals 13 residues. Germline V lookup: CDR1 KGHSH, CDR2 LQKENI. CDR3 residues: CASSPDRGPPTTF. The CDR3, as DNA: TGTGCCAGCTCACCTGACAGGGGGCCACCTACCACCTTC.

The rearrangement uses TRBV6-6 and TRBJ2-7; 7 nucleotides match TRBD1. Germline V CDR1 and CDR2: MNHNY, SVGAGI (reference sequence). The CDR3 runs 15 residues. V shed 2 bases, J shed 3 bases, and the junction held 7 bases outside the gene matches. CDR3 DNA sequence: TGTGCCAGCAGTTACGCCCGGACAGGCGACTACGAGCAGTACTTC. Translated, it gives CASSYARTGDYEQYF.

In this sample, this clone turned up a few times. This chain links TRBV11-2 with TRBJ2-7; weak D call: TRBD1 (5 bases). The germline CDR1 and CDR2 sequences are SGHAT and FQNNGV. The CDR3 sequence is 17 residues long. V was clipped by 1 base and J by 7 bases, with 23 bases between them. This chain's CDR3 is CASSLVLPSAGWEEQYF. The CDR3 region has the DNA TGTGCCAGCAGCTTAGTCCTCCCTAGTGCAGGGTGGGAAGAGCAGTACTTC.

The CDR3 region is CASSLGQVDSNQPQHF. The DNA of the CDR3 is TGTGCCAGCAGCTTAGGACAGGTAGATAGCAATCAGCCCCAGCATTTT. The chain is built from TRBV7-9 and TRBJ1-5; maybe TRBD1 (6 bases). CDR1 is SEHNR and CDR2 is FQNEAQ in the germline V gene (reference sequence). V was trimmed by 1 base and J by 0 bases, leaving 10 bases between them. The CDR3 runs 16 residues.

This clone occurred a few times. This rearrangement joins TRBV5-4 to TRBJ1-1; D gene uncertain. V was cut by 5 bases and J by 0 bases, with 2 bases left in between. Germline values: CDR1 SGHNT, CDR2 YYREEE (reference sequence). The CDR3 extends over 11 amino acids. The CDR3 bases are TGTGCCAGCAGTATGAACACTGAAGCTTTCTTT. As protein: CASSMNTEAFF.

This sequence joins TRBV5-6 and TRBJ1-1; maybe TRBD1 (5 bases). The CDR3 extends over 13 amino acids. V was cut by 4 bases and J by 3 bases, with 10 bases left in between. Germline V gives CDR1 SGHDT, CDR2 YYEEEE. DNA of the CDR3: TGTGCCAGCAGCGGGGGGGGACACACTGAAGCTTTCTTT. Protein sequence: CASSGGGHTEAFF.

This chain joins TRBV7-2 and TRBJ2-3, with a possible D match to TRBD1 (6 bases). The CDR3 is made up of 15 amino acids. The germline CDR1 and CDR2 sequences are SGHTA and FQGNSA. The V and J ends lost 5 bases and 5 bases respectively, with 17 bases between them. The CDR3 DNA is TGTGCCAGCAGCAGGCCTGGGGGCCGAGTAGATACGCAGTATTTT. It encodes CASSRPGGRVDTQYF.

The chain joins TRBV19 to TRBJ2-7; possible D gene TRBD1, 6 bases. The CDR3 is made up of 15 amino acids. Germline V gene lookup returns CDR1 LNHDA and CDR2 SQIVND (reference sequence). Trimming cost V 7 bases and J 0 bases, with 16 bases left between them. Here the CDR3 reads CASNPTGARSYEQYF. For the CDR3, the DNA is TGTGCCAGTAACCCGACAGGTGCCCGCTCCTACGAGCAGTACTTC. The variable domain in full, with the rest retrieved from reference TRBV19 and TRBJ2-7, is DGGITQSPKYLFRKEGQNVTLSCEQNLNHDAMYWYRQDPGQGLRLIYYSQIVNDFQKGDIAEGYSVSREKKESFPLTVTSAQKNPTAFYLCASNPTGARSYEQYFGPGTRLTVT.

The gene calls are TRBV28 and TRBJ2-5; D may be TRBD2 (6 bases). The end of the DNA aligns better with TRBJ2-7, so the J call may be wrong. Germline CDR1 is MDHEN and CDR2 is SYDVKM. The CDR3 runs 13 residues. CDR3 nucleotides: TGTGCCAGCAGTGCTGGGGGGTACTACGAGCAGTACTTC. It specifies CASSAGGYYEQYF.

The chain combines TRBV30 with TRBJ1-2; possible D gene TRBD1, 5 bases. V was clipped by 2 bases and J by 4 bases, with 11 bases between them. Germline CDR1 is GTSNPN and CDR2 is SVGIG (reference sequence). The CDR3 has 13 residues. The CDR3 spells CAWSSGGGYGYTF. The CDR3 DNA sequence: TGTGCCTGGAGTTCGGGCGGGGGCTATGGCTACACCTTC.

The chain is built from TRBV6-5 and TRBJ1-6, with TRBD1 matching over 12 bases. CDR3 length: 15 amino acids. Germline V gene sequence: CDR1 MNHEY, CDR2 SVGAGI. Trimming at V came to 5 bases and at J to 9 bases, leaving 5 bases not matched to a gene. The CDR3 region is CASSAGTGGSSPLHF. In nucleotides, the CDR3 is TGTGCCAGCAGTGCGGGGACAGGGGGCAGTTCACCCCTCCACTTT.

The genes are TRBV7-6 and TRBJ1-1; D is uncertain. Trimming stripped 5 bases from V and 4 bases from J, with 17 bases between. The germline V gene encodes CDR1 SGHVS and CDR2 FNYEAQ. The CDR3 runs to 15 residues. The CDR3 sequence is CASSDMARVGTEAFF. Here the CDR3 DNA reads TGTGCCAGCAGCGACATGGCGAGAGTGGGCACTGAAGCTTTCTTT.

The CDR3: CASSQDDGGGYNEQFF. CDR3 bases: TGCGCCAGCAGCCAAGATGACGGGGGTGGCTACAATGAGCAGTTCTTC. This rearrangement joins TRBV4-3 to TRBJ2-1; TRBD2 might be the D (6 bases). V lost 0 bases to trimming and J lost 3 bases, with 12 bases between them. The germline gives CDR1 LGHNA, CDR2 YSLEER. This CDR3 has 16 residues.